Listed below are T cell receptor beta chains from one sample, sequenced in a study of blood T cells in healthy people across ages. TCRdb reprocessed the 5' RACE reads with MiXCR, giving one entry per CDR3 protein. The sample has about 540,000 distinct CDR3 sequences; 24% are singletons. These data were also reused for a study on T cells of mothers and their children.

The sequencing sample was made of blood. Receptor source: a boy younger than 18 in good health. CDR3s include the opening cysteine and the closing phenylalanine or tryptophan. Each record gives: clone size, J gene, D gene, V gene, CDR3 DNA, CDR3 protein. The D gene is left open where the match is weak. Some rows mark clone size as missing; the rest say once, few, many or name a class of expanded clone.

>few|TRBJ2-1|TRBD2|TRBV28
TGTGCCAGCAGTTTTGAGAGCGGGAGCTTTGGCTACAATGAGCAGTTCTTC
CASSFESGSFGYNEQFF
>-|TRBJ2-7|-|TRBV10-3
TGTGCCATCAGTGAACCGGAGACCTACGAGCAGTACTTC
CAISEPETYEQYF
>few|TRBJ2-3|TRBD2|TRBV11-2
TGTGCCAGCAGCTTATCGGGACTAGCGATGACAGATACGCAGTATTTT
CASSLSGLAMTDTQYF
>-|TRBJ1-3|-|TRBV4-3
TGCGCCAGCAGCCAAGATCTGGCGCGCGGAAACACCATATATTTT
CASSQDLARGNTIYF
>-|TRBJ1-5|TRBD1|TRBV7-9
TGTGCCAGCAGCGGCTCGGGACAGGGGATTAGACAGCCCCAGCATTTT
CASSGSGQGIRQPQHF
>-|TRBJ2-1|TRBD2|TRBV9
TGTGCCAGCAGCGTCAGCGGGACCGCCAATGAGCAGTTCTTC
CASSVSGTANEQFF
>-|TRBJ2-1|-|TRBV7-2
TGTGCCAGCAGCCAATCGTGGGGGGGCCTCGGACTGGCCTTC
CASSQSWGGLGLAF
>few|TRBJ1-4|-|TRBV20-1
TGCAGTGCTTTACACTCCGGCACCGCTAATGAAAAACTGTTTTTT
CSALHSGTANEKLFF
>few|TRBJ1-4|-|TRBV6-2/TRBV6-3
TGTGCCAGCAGTTACCCACCTCGGACAGATAATGAAAAACTGTTTTTT
CASSYPPRTDNEKLFF
>few|TRBJ2-5|TRBD2|TRBV7-3
TGTGCCAGCAGCTTAGGGACTAGCGGGCGGTCCGAGACCCAGTACTTC
CASSLGTSGRSETQYF
>few|TRBJ2-6|TRBD1|TRBV29-1
TGCAGCGTGAACGATCGGGACAGGGGCTCTGGGGCCAACGTCCTGACTTTC
CSVNDRDRGSGANVLTF
>-|TRBJ2-1|TRBD2|TRBV9
TGTGCCAGCAGCGGTGGAGGGGAGGGCAATGAGCAGTTCTTC
CASSGGGEGNEQFF
>few|TRBJ2-1|-|TRBV20-1
TGCAGCGTATCCCGCTCAAAGTACAATGAGCAGTTCTTC
CSVSRSKYNEQFF
>-|TRBJ2-3|TRBD1|TRBV29-1
TGCAGCGATGACAGGGGCACAGATACGCAGTATTTT
CSDDRGTDTQYF
>-|TRBJ1-2|-|TRBV20-1
TGCAGTGCTAGTCCCTCATTTTATGGCTACACCTTC
CSASPSFYGYTF
>few|TRBJ2-1|TRBD2|TRBV7-2
TGTGCCAGCAGCGCGGGGGTGGGCTCCTACAATGAGCAGTTCTTC
CASSAGVGSYNEQFF
>few|TRBJ2-1|-|TRBV9
TGTGCCAGCAGCGGGGGTGGGGGTTACACTTCCTACAATGAGCAGTTCTTC
CASSGGGGYTSYNEQFF
>-|TRBJ2-7|-|TRBV7-9
TGTGCCAGCAGCTTGGAGGGAACTCTCTCCTACGAGCAGTACTTC
CASSLEGTLSYEQYF
>few|TRBJ2-3|TRBD1|TRBV7-9
TGTGCCAGCAGCCCTCCGGGACAGGGTGTAGATACGCAGTATTTT
CASSPPGQGVDTQYF
>-|TRBJ2-5|-|TRBV12-3/TRBV12-4
TGTGCCAGCAGTTTAGGGGCAGGGCACACCCAGACCCAGTACTTC
CASSLGAGHTQTQYF
>-|TRBJ2-1|-|TRBV29-1
TGCAGCGTTGAAGACTTCCTCTCCTACAATGAGCAGTTCTTC
CSVEDFLSYNEQFF
>few|TRBJ2-3|-|TRBV6-1
TGTGCCAGCAGTGAAGGGCCAGGAGATACGCAGTATTTT
CASSEGPGDTQYF
>-|TRBJ2-2|TRBD1|TRBV7-9
TGTGCCAGCAGCTTAAACGAGGGGGCGCGGACCGGGGAGCTGTTTTTT
CASSLNEGARTGELFF
>few|TRBJ2-1|TRBD2|TRBV5-1
TGCGCCAGCAGCGGCGGGAGGGGCGATGAGCAGTTCTTC
CASSGGRGDEQFF
>few|TRBJ1-6|-|TRBV12-3/TRBV12-4
TGTGCCAGCAGTACAGGGTTTTCCGGGGGCGGACTATACAGCTCCTATAATTCACCCCTCCACTTT
CASSTGFSGGGLYSSYNSPLHF
>few|TRBJ2-5|-|TRBV20-1
TGCAGTGCTAGAGAGACCCAGTACTTC
CSARETQYF
>few|TRBJ2-7|TRBD1|TRBV7-9
TGTGCCAGCAGCCCCACAGGGGCCCCCTACTACGAGCAGTACTTC
CASSPTGAPYYEQYF
>-|TRBJ2-5|TRBD1|TRBV6-5
TGTGCCAGCAGTGGGAGGACAGGGGTTGGGGAGACCCAGTACTTC
CASSGRTGVGETQYF
>-|TRBJ2-4|-|TRBV6-8
TGTGCCAGCAGTAAGAGGGAAATGGAAAACATTCAGTACTTC
CASSKREMENIQYF
>-|TRBJ2-1|-|TRBV20-1
TGCAGTGCTGGACGGAGGGTGGATGAGCAGTTCTTC
CSAGRRVDEQFF
>-|TRBJ2-3|TRBD2|TRBV7-2
TGTGCCAGCAGCTTCGCTGGACTAGCGGGGGGGGAGGGAGATACGCAGTATTTT
CASSFAGLAGGEGDTQYF
>many|TRBJ1-4|-|TRBV7-2
TGTGCCAGCAGCGAACAGGGAACAACTAATGAAAAACTGTTTTTT
CASSEQGTTNEKLFF
>-|TRBJ1-2|-|TRBV3-1
TGTGCCAGCAGCCAAGACCGGTTGGTCTATGGCTACACCTTC
CASSQDRLVYGYTF
>few|TRBJ1-4|-|TRBV29-1
TGCAGCGTTGCGGGTATTAGTGAAAAACTGTTTTTT
CSVAGISEKLFF
>few|TRBJ2-1|-|TRBV28
TGTGCCAGCAGTTTCGACAGTCTTGGCGATGAGCAGTTCTTC
CASSFDSLGDEQFF
>once|TRBJ2-1|TRBD1|TRBV5-4
TGTGCCAGCAGTCCCGGGACAGGGGATATCGATGAGCAGTTCTTC
CASSPGTGDIDEQFF
>-|TRBJ2-5|-|TRBV6-2/TRBV6-3
TGTGCCAGCAGTTCTGGACAGCCCAGGGAGACCCAGTACTTC
CASSSGQPRETQYF
>-|TRBJ1-5|-|TRBV28
TGTGCCAGCAGTTTATGGGGAGGGGGGACTGGTCAGCCCCAGCATTTT
CASSLWGGGTGQPQHF
>few|TRBJ2-7|-|TRBV28
TGTGCCAGCAGTGATATTTACGAGCAGTACTTC
CASSDIYEQYF
>few|TRBJ2-5|-|TRBV11-2
TGTGCCAGCAGCCGCAAGTTTTTGGAGACCCAGTACTTC
CASSRKFLETQYF
>few|TRBJ1-2|-|TRBV7-9
TGTGCCAGCAGAGACTCCGGGACGGGGGTTGATGGCTACACCTTC
CASRDSGTGVDGYTF
>once|TRBJ2-5|-|TRBV7-2
TGTGCCAGCAGCTTATCCGGGGTAGCGAAAGAGACCCAGTACTTC
CASSLSGVAKETQYF